This entry is about one T cell receptor beta chain. Its antigen remains unidentified. This CDR3 has 14 residues. V lost 2 bases, J lost 7 bases, and 14 bases lay in between. CDR1 and CDR2 from the germline V gene are MNHEY and SVGEGT. Unique molecular identifiers were attached to individual cDNA molecules within the library. Using its own MiXCR run on the RACE reads, TCRdb lists one record per CDR3 protein. This sample carries 90,000 or so distinct CDR3 sequences, 8.5% of them seen once, and the ten largest clones take around 2.6%. This record belongs to a study of human T cells and chemical hapten exposure. Overall study results and limits: There was alopecia in the donors, so their immune response may differ from that of healthy people.

The time point here: pre-sensitization, week 0. Stated treatment: therapeutic diphenylcyclopropenone sensitization with weekly scalp DPC. Donation of samples came from alopecia patients who were 18 to 70 years old and suitable for DPC. The sequence was obtained from a man aged 35-49 years with alopecia areata. Some clones in this sample may be carry-over from other donors' samples. This sequence joins TRBV6-2 or TRBV6-3 and TRBJ2-5; the D gene is possibly TRBD1 (5 bases). The starting material was whole blood, obtained in connection with sensitization to the hapten diphenylcyclopropenone (DPC). CDR3 region: CASSYDGAKVTQYF. CDR3 nucleotides: TGTGCCAGCAGTTACGATGGGGCCAAGGTGACCCAGTACTTC.